A selection of T cell receptor beta chains follows, all from one sample in a study of early T cells in non-severe SARS-CoV-2 infection. TCRdb used MiXCR to reprocess the 5' RACE reads, holding one entry per CDR3 protein. The repertoire holds about 80,000 distinct CDR3 sequences, with about an eighth as singletons. Source material: whole blood. Receptors originate from an adult who was a healthcare worker with PCR-confirmed SARS-CoV-2 infection or an uninfected control (not recorded which). CDR3s include the opening cysteine and the closing phenylalanine or tryptophan. The order of the fields is clone size, V gene, J gene, D gene, CDR3 protein, CDR3 DNA. D genes are given only for firm matches. A clone size is listed for some rows: how often the clone was seen (once, few, many), or a class if it is expanded.

abundance: many
v_gene: TRBV2
j_gene: TRBJ1-5
d_gene: .
CDR3aa: CASSELGFQQPQHF
CDR3nt: TGTGCCAGCAGTGAACTGGGGTTTCAACAGCCCCAGCATTTT

abundance: .
v_gene: TRBV11-1
j_gene: TRBJ2-3
d_gene: .
CDR3aa: CASSNASDTQYF
CDR3nt: TGTGCCAGCAGCAATGCATCAGATACGCAGTATTTT

abundance: .
v_gene: TRBV11-1
j_gene: TRBJ1-6
d_gene: .
CDR3aa: CASSFFRASYNSPLHF
CDR3nt: TGTGCCAGCAGCTTCTTCCGGGCCTCCTATAATTCACCCCTCCACTTT

abundance: .
v_gene: TRBV19
j_gene: TRBJ1-5
d_gene: .
CDR3aa: CASSHRTDKGSNQPQHF
CDR3nt: TGTGCCAGTAGCCATCGGACGGACAAGGGGAGCAATCAGCCCCAGCATTTT

abundance: many
v_gene: TRBV3-1
j_gene: TRBJ1-2
d_gene: .
CDR3aa: CASSHRLPDLDGYTF
CDR3nt: TGTGCCAGCAGCCATAGATTACCTGACCTTGATGGCTACACCTTC

abundance: many
v_gene: TRBV6-6
j_gene: TRBJ1-1
d_gene: .
CDR3aa: CASSYSTPGVTEAFF
CDR3nt: TGTGCCAGCAGTTACTCGACACCGGGGGTGACTGAAGCTTTCTTT

abundance: .
v_gene: TRBV7-3
j_gene: TRBJ1-1
d_gene: .
CDR3aa: CASSSTQGENTEAFF
CDR3nt: TGTGCCAGCAGCTCAACGCAGGGTGAGAACACTGAAGCTTTCTTT

abundance: many
v_gene: TRBV6-5
j_gene: TRBJ2-6
d_gene: .
CDR3aa: CASSYVTGANVLTF
CDR3nt: TGTGCCAGCAGTTACGTAACTGGGGCCAACGTCCTGACTTTC

abundance: many
v_gene: TRBV20-1
j_gene: TRBJ2-1
d_gene: .
CDR3aa: CSASKRFGSSYNEQFF
CDR3nt: TGCAGTGCTAGCAAAAGATTCGGGAGCTCCTACAATGAGCAGTTCTTC

abundance: many
v_gene: TRBV29-1
j_gene: TRBJ2-5
d_gene: .
CDR3aa: CSVGSTYQETQYF
CDR3nt: TGCAGCGTCGGCTCCACCTACCAAGAGACCCAGTACTTC

abundance: many
v_gene: TRBV7-2
j_gene: TRBJ2-2
d_gene: .
CDR3aa: CASSNTPGVGELFF
CDR3nt: TGTGCCAGCAGCAACACCCCAGGGGTCGGGGAGCTGTTTTTT

abundance: few
v_gene: TRBV9
j_gene: TRBJ2-3
d_gene: .
CDR3aa: CANSVGNRDSTDTQYF
CDR3nt: TGTGCCAACAGCGTAGGAAACAGGGATAGCACAGATACGCAGTATTTT

abundance: .
v_gene: TRBV27
j_gene: TRBJ2-1
d_gene: .
CDR3aa: CASNRVPSYNEQFF
CDR3nt: TGTGCCAGCAATAGGGTTCCCTCCTACAATGAGCAGTTCTTC

abundance: few
v_gene: TRBV5-6
j_gene: TRBJ1-2
d_gene: TRBD1
CDR3aa: CASSADRGLQYGYTF
CDR3nt: TGTGCCAGCAGCGCAGACAGGGGTCTGCAGTATGGCTACACCTTC

abundance: .
v_gene: TRBV6-2/TRBV6-3
j_gene: TRBJ2-7
d_gene: TRBD1
CDR3aa: CASSSPSGQGKIVREQYF
CDR3nt: TGTGCCAGCAGTTCCCCCAGCGGACAGGGCAAAATTGTGCGCGAGCAGTACTTC

abundance: many
v_gene: TRBV5-5
j_gene: TRBJ2-7
d_gene: .
CDR3aa: CASSPSGTRYEQYF
CDR3nt: TGTGCCAGCAGCCCCTCCGGGACAAGATACGAGCAGTACTTC

abundance: few
v_gene: TRBV4-1
j_gene: TRBJ2-1
d_gene: TRBD2
CDR3aa: CASSQVLLAGGGEQFF
CDR3nt: TGCGCCAGCAGCCAAGTTCTTCTAGCGGGAGGGGGTGAGCAGTTCTTC

abundance: many
v_gene: TRBV5-1
j_gene: TRBJ2-3
d_gene: .
CDR3aa: CASSLNTDTQYF
CDR3nt: TGCGCCAGCAGCTTAAACACAGATACGCAGTATTTT

abundance: many
v_gene: TRBV27
j_gene: TRBJ2-5
d_gene: .
CDR3aa: CASSLRVRSQETQYF
CDR3nt: TGTGCCAGCAGTTTGAGGGTCAGGAGCCAAGAGACCCAGTACTTC

abundance: .
v_gene: TRBV5-1
j_gene: TRBJ2-7
d_gene: TRBD1
CDR3aa: CASSLGNRGKVDEQYF
CDR3nt: TGCGCCAGCAGCTTAGGTAACAGGGGTAAGGTGGACGAGCAGTACTTC

abundance: many
v_gene: TRBV20-1
j_gene: TRBJ2-5
d_gene: TRBD2
CDR3aa: CSAQSVGIPGREETQYF
CDR3nt: TGCAGTGCTCAGTCTGTCGGGATCCCGGGGAGGGAAGAGACCCAGTACTTC

abundance: many
v_gene: TRBV12-3/TRBV12-4
j_gene: TRBJ2-7
d_gene: .
CDR3aa: CASSFLSPGGREQYF
CDR3nt: TGTGCCAGCAGCTTCCTGTCCCCCGGGGGGCGCGAGCAGTACTTC